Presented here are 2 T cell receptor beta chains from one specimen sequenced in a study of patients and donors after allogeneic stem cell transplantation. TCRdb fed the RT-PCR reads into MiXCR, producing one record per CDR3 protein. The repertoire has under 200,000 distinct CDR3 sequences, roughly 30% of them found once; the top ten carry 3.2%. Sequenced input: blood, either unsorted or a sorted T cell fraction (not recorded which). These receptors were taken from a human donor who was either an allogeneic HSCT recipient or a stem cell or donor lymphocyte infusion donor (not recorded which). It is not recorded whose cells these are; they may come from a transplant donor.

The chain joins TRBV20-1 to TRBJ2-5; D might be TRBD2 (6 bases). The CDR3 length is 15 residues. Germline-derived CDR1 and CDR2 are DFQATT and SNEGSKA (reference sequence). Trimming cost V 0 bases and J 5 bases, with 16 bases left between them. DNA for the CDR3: TGCAGTGCTAGAGATCCCCGGGAGTGGGGGGAGACCCAGTACTTC. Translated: CSARDPREWGETQYF.

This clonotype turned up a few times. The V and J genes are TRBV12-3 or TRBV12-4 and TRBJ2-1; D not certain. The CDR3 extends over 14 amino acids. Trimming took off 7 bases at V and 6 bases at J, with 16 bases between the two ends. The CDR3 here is CASTDIGRFNEQFF. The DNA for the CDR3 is TGTGCCAGCACCGATATTGGACGGTTCAATGAGCAGTTCTTC.